One T cell receptor beta chain is described in this entry. Trimming removed 4 bases at V and 8 bases at J, with 20 bases between. CDR3 size: 16 residues. Germline CDR1 SEHNR, CDR2 FQNEAQ (reference sequence). In the authors' workflow: Estimates of nucleated cell counts were drawn from the amplification of reference gene primers. Some clones are missing from TCRdb's copy, which holds only in-frame ones; the method was immunoSEQ multiplex PCR. Clonal size and the V and J genes are those of that table, whereas D and trimming came from the DNA. Of 140,000 to 150,000 clones listed, 88% were seen once; the top ten hold 2% to 2.5%. The sample originates from a study of blood T cell repertoires in COVID-19.

Material: peripheral blood. This TCR came from a human donor in a cohort sampled during active COVID-19. This chain connects TRBV7-9 to TRBJ1-4, with D unclear. CDR3 protein: CASSSNAGVIGEKLFF. In DNA, the CDR3 is TGTGCCAGCAGCTCTAATGCCGGGGTAATAGGGGAAAAACTGTTTTTT.